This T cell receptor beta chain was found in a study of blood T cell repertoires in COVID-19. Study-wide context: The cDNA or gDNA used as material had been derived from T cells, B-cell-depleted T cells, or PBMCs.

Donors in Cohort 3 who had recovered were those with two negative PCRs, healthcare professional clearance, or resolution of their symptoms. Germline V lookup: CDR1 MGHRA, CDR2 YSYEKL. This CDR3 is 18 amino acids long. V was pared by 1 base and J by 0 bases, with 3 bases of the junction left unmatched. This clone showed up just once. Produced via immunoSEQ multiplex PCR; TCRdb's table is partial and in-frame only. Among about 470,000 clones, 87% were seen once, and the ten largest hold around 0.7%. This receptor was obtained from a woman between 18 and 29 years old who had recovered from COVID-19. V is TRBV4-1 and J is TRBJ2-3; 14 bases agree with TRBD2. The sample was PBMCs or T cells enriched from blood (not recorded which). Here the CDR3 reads CASSQGGLAGGSTDTQYF. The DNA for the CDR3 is TGCGCCAGCAGCCAAGGAGGACTAGCGGGGGGAAGCACAGATACGCAGTATTTT.